The 21 T cell receptor beta chains given below trace back to one sample, sequenced in a study of beta chain features in type 1 diabetes (dated by TCRdb to the late 2010s). The paper as a whole reports these results and caveats: A moderate but significant shortening of TCRB CDR3 length was observed in type 1 diabetes patients in all four CD4+ subsets.

Libraries were made using the immunoSEQ multiplex PCR assay. The entire isolated RNA was reverse transcribed using the High Capacity cDNA Reverse Transcription Kit, and thus expressed TCRB transcripts were sequenced. TCRdb took this table from immuneACCESS and kept in-frame rearrangements with V and J called. Such tables lack part of the clones; where checked against another copy, unresolved V genes explain under half of the gap, and the rest is unexplained. Across this sample there are about 650,000 clones, with roughly 12% seen only once. The top ten clonotypes cover more than 0.1% of the sample. No cognate antigen is known for these TCRs. The sample was naive CD4+ T cells from blood. In light of the paper, this sample's cell subset or site label describes: true naive CD4+ T cells. The receptors stem from a man aged 25-40 years with type 1 diabetes.

This clone was counted only a few times. The chain uses TRBV7-9 and TRBJ2-2; D not certain. The ends were cut back, 5 bases at V and 13 bases at J, with 8 bases in the middle. The CDR3 is made up of 10 amino acids. The germline CDR1 and CDR2 sequences are SEHNR and FQNEAQ (reference sequence). This CDR3 reads CASSLGPLFF. The DNA of the CDR3 is TGTGCCAGCAGCCTGGGTCCGCTGTTTTTT.

V and J are TRBV2 and TRBJ2-5, with D unresolved. The CDR3 runs 12 residues. The germline CDR1 and CDR2 sequences are SNHLY and FYNNEI. V was trimmed by 1 base and J by 4 bases, leaving 4 bases between them. CDR3 sequence: CASSEGSETQYF. In DNA, the CDR3 is TGTGCCAGCAGTGAAGGATCAGAGACCCAGTACTTC.

The chain's CDR3 is CASSQVRESTYGYTF. The CDR3 nucleotides read TGTGCCAGCAGCCAAGTAAGGGAGAGCACCTATGGCTACACCTTC. This chain connects TRBV14 to TRBJ1-2; no clear D gene. CDR3 length equals 15 residues. Trimming took 1 base from V and 4 from J, leaving 13 bases between them. Germline assignment: CDR1 SGHDN and CDR2 FVKESK.

This clone was counted a few times. This specimen includes other DNA sequences encoding the same CDR3. V and J are TRBV2 and TRBJ2-7; tentatively, D is TRBD2 (5 bases). This CDR3 is 11 amino acids long. The germline CDR1 and CDR2 sequences are SNHLY and FYNNEI. Trimming stripped 6 bases from V and 2 bases from J, with 5 bases between. The CDR3 coding sequence is TGTGCCAGCAGGGGAGCCTACGAGCAGTACTTC. The encoded protein is CASRGAYEQYF.

This clone was picked up a small number of times. The gene calls are TRBV7-6 and TRBJ2-7, with 7 bases identical to TRBD1. The CDR3 totals 15 residues. Germline lookup yields CDR1 SGHVS and CDR2 FNYEAQ. The V segment lost 3 bases and the J segment 0 bases; nucleotides outside the gene matches: 5. In DNA form, the CDR3 reads TGTGCCAGCAGCTTCGTTCGGGACAGCTCCTACGAGCAGTACTTC. Protein sequence: CASSFVRDSSYEQYF.

There are a few counts of this clone. The chain recombines TRBV18 with TRBJ2-7, with D maybe TRBD1 (5 bases). The V end lost 3 bases, the J end lost 3 bases, and 12 bases lay between the germline ends. Looked up from germline, CDR1 is KGHSH and CDR2 is LQKENI. This CDR3 is built from 14 residues. The CDR3 loop is CASSPGATGYEQYF. The CDR3 bases are TGTGCCAGCTCACCTGGGGCCACCGGCTACGAGCAGTACTTC.

This clone was recorded a few times. The chain combines TRBV29-1 with TRBJ1-1, with 9 bases identical to TRBD1. V dropped 6 bases and J dropped 6; count of bases not matched to a gene: 8. The CDR3 spans 13 residues. CDR1 and CDR2 from the germline V gene are SQVTM and ANQGSEA. CDR3 residues: CSVRGQGVAEAFF. CDR3 sequence (DNA): TGCAGCGTAAGGGGACAGGGTGTCGCTGAAGCTTTCTTT.

The genes are TRBV11-2 and TRBJ2-7, with D uncertain. The CDR3 sequence is 12 residues long. Germline V gene sequence: CDR1 SGHAT, CDR2 FQNNGV. V was cut by 8 bases and J by 2 bases, with 10 bases left in between. This chain's CDR3 is CASGDRAYEQYF. The CDR3 nucleotides are TGTGCCAGCGGGGATCGGGCCTACGAGCAGTACTTC.

This clone showed up just a few times. This chain links TRBV7-3 with TRBJ2-3, with 13 bases aligning to TRBD2. The germline gives CDR1 SGHTA, CDR2 FQGTGA. J lost 4 bases, V lost 3 bases, and 1 base had no gene match. This CDR3 spans 15 amino acids. The CDR3 is CASSLGLAGPDTQYF. The CDR3 DNA sequence: TGTGCCAGCAGCTTGGGACTAGCGGGGCCAGATACGCAGTATTTT.

CDR3 sequence reads: CASSVEESTEAFF. CDR3 nucleotides: TGTGCCAGCAGCGTAGAGGAGAGCACTGAAGCTTTCTTT. V and J are TRBV9 and TRBJ1-1; unclear D gene. Per the germline V gene, CDR1 is SGDLS and CDR2 is YYNGEE. This CDR3 is 13 amino acids long. V was cut by 0 bases and J by 4 bases, with 7 bases left in between.

This clone occurred a few times. Here the CDR3 reads CAWTKGTLQRNEQFF. The CDR3 bases are TGTGCCTGGACCAAGGGGACCCTCCAACGGAATGAGCAGTTCTTC. The chain is built from TRBV30 and TRBJ2-1, with D perhaps TRBD1 or TRBD2 (5 bases each). The germline CDR1 and CDR2 sequences are GTSNPN and SVGIG (reference sequence). The CDR3 loop spans 15 amino acids. With 4 bases removed from V and 7 bases from J, the gap between germline ends came to 20 bases.

The chain recombines TRBV4-3 with TRBJ2-1; 12 bases line up with TRBD2. Germline V CDR1 and CDR2: LGHNA, YSLEER. CDR3 length: 16 amino acids. J gave up 7 bases and V 3 bases, and 7 bases lay outside the gene matches. This CDR3 reads CASSHLAGGPGNEQFF. In DNA, the CDR3 is TGCGCCAGCAGCCACCTAGCGGGGGGGCCGGGAAATGAGCAGTTCTTC.

The chain combines TRBV10-3 with TRBJ2-3, with 8 bases lining up with TRBD2. Germline CDR1 ENHRY, CDR2 SYGVKD. V shed 8 bases and J 6 bases; nucleotides not matched to a gene: 10. There are 14 residues in the CDR3. The CDR3 sequence is CAISPGGNLDTQYF. The CDR3 DNA is TGTGCCATCTCGCCGGGGGGGAACCTTGATACGCAGTATTTT.

This clone came up a few times. This sequence joins TRBV25-1 and TRBJ2-5; TRBD1 might be the D (5 bases). Germline lookup yields CDR1 MGHDK and CDR2 SYGVNS. This CDR3 comprises 14 residues. V lost 6 bases and J lost 3, with 14 bases in between. The CDR3 bases are TGTGCCAGCAGCCCCTGGCGCAGGGAAGAGACCCAGTACTTC. Translated, it gives CASSPWRREETQYF.

This clone came up a few times. The chain joins TRBV14 to TRBJ1-2, with 9 positions matching TRBD1. Germline V gene sequence: CDR1 SGHDN, CDR2 FVKESK. With V trimmed by 0 bases and J by 0 bases, 5 bases remained unmatched. This CDR3 comprises 17 residues. The CDR3 region has the DNA TGTGCCAGCAGCCAAGATCACGGACAGGGGTCTAACTATGGCTACACCTTC. This sequence encodes CASSQDHGQGSNYGYTF.

This rearrangement joins TRBV27 to TRBJ1-5, with a weak D call TRBD1 (5 bases). Germline CDR1 and CDR2: MNHEY and SMNVEV (reference sequence). Deletions cut 2 bases from V and 4 bases from J, with 21 bases between. This CDR3 is built from 18 residues. In DNA, the CDR3 is TGTGCCAGCAGTTTAAGGGAGAGCAGTGGGACGGCTAATCAGCCCCAGCATTTT. This gives the protein CASSLRESSGTANQPQHF.

This clone was seen a handful of times. The rearrangement uses TRBV29-1 and TRBJ2-1, with D hard to call. Per germline, CDR1 SQVTM and CDR2 ANQGSEA. The V end was cut by 1 base, the J end by 8 bases, with 12 bases between. This CDR3 has 13 residues. CDR3 in DNA: TGCAGCGTTGAAGGCAGGCAAGGGCATGAGCAGTTCTTC. It codes for CSVEGRQGHEQFF.

This clone occurred a few times. The genes are TRBV19 and TRBJ2-7, with a tentative D call TRBD2 (6 bases). CDR3 length: 14 residues. V dropped 5 bases and J dropped 3 bases, with 14 bases sitting between them. Germline V CDR1 and CDR2: LNHDA, SQIVND (reference sequence). CDR3 protein: CASSFGTSNYEQYF. In DNA form, the CDR3 reads TGTGCCAGTAGTTTCGGGACTTCTAACTACGAGCAGTACTTC.

This clone came up a few times. Other nucleotide sequences in the sample specify the same CDR3. J is TRBJ1-6 and V is TRBV10-3, with TRBD1 as a possible D gene (6 bases). Germline-derived CDR1 and CDR2 are ENHRY and SYGVKD. V lost 6 bases, J lost 3 bases, and 6 bases lay in between. The CDR3 totals 13 residues. The CDR3 spells CAIRDSYNSPLHF. Here the CDR3 DNA reads TGTGCCATCAGGGACAGCTATAATTCACCCCTCCACTTT.

This clone was counted only a few times. The sample contains more than one DNA sequence encoding this CDR3. The chain carries TRBV28 and TRBJ2-7; no firm D call. With 2 bases removed from V and 0 bases from J, the gap between germline ends came to 2 bases. Germline CDR1 reads MDHEN; CDR2 reads SYDVKM. CDR3 size: 12 residues. The DNA for the CDR3 is TGTGCCAGCAGTTTAAGCTCCTACGAGCAGTACTTC. Amino acids: CASSLSSYEQYF.

The chain recombines TRBV18 with TRBJ1-1; the D gene is possibly TRBD1 (6 bases). CDR1 is KGHSH, CDR2 LQKENI, per germline. This CDR3 has 16 residues. Trimming took off 1 base at V and 2 bases at J, with 14 bases between the two ends. CDR3 DNA: TGTGCCAGCTCACCACACGGGTCGGGGACAAACACTGAAGCTTTCTTT. Protein product: CASSPHGSGTNTEAFF.